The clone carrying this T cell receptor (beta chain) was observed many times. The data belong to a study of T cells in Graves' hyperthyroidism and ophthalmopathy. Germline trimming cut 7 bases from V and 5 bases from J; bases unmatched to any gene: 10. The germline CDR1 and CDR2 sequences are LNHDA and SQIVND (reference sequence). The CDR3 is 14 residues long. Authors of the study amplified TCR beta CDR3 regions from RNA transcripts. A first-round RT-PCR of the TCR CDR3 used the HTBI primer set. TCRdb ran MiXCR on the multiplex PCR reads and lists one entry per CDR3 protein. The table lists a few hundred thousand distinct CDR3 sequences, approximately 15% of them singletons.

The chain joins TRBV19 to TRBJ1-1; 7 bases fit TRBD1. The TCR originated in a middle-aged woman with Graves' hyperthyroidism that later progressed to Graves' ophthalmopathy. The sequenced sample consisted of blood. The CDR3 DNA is TGTGCCAGTACTCAAGACAGGGACTGGACTGAAGCTTTCTTT. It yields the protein CASTQDRDWTEAFF.